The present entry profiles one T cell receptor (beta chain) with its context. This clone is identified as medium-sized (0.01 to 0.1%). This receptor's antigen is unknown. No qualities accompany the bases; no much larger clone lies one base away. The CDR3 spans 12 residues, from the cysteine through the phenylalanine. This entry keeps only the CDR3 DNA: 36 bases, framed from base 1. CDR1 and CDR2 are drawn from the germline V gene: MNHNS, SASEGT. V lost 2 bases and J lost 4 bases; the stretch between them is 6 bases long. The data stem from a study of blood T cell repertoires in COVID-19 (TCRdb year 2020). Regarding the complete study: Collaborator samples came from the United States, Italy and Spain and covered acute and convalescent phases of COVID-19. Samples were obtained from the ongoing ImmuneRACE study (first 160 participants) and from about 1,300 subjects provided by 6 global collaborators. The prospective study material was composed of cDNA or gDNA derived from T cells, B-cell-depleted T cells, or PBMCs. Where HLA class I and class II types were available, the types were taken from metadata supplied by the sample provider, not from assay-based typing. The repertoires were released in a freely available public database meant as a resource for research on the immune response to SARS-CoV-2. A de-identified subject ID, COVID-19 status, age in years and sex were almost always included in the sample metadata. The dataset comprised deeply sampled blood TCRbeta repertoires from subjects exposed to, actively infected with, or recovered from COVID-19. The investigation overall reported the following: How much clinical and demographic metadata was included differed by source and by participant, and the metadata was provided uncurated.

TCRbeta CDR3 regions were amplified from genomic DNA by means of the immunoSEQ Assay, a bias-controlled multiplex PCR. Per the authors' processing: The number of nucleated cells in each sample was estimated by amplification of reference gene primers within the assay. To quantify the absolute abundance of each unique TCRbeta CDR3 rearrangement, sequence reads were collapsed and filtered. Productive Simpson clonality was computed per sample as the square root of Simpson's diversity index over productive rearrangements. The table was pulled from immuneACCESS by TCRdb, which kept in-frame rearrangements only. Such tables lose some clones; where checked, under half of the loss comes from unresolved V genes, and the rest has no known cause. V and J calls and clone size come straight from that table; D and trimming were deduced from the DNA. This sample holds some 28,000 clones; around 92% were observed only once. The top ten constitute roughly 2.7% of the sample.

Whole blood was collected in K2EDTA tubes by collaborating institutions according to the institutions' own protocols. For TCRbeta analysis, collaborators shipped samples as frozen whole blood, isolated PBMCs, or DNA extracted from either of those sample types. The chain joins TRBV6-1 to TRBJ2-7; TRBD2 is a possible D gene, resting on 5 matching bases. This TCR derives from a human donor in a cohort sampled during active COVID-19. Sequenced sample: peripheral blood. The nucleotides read TGTGCCAGCAGTGAACCGGGGTACGAGCAGTACTTC. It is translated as CASSEPGYEQYF.